These 31 T cell receptor beta chains were sequenced from one sample in a study of cytomegalovirus exposure and HLA in healthy donors. Sequenced by immunoSEQ multiplex PCR; TCRdb stores in-frame clones only, minus some. The sample has about 160,000 clones; 80% to 90% are singletons. Sequences were obtained from PBMCs. These receptors all stem from a woman in her thirties in good health and CMV-seronegative.

This clone was seen just once. The chain is built from TRBV4-1 and TRBJ2-1, with D possibly being TRBD2 (5 bases). This CDR3 contains 16 residues. V shed 3 bases and J shed 4 bases, with 16 bases lying between them. Germline V gene lookup returns CDR1 MGHRA and CDR2 YSYEKL. Written as DNA, the CDR3 is TGCGCCAGCAGCCACCCCCCGGAGGCCTCTTACAATGAGCAGTTCTTC. Residues: CASSHPPEASYNEQFF.

V is TRBV5-1 and J is TRBJ2-7; TRBD2 is a possible D gene (6 bases). Deletions cut 3 bases from V and 0 bases from J, with 13 bases between. The CDR3 runs 15 residues. Germline V CDR1 and CDR2: SGHRS, YFSETQ. The CDR3, as DNA: TGCGCCAGCAGCTGGGACTTTGACGGCTCCTACGAGCAGTACTTC. This encodes CASSWDFDGSYEQYF.

The chain couples TRBV9 to TRBJ2-1; D may be TRBD1 or TRBD2 (5 bases each). Germline V gene lookup returns CDR1 SGDLS and CDR2 YYNGEE. The CDR3 is 15 amino acids. Trimming took off 3 bases at V and 0 bases at J, with 10 bases between the two ends. CDR3 loop: CASSGRDGSYNEQFF. The CDR3 nucleotides are TGTGCCAGCAGCGGCCGGGACGGCTCCTACAATGAGCAGTTCTTC.

This sequence joins TRBV27 and TRBJ1-5, with D possibly matching TRBD1 (5 bases). This CDR3 has 13 residues. Germline loops: CDR1 MNHEY, CDR2 SMNVEV (reference sequence). Trimming left V 6 bases short and J 6 bases short, with 12 bases between. DNA for the CDR3: TGTGCCAGCAGGGGGGGGTACGGTCAGCCCCAGCATTTT. This gives the protein CASRGGYGQPQHF.

V usage is TRBV5-1 and J usage is TRBJ2-3; TRBD1 might be the D (5 bases). The CDR3 is 14 residues long. Germline V gene lookup returns CDR1 SGHRS and CDR2 YFSETQ. The ends were cut back, 5 bases at V and 2 bases at J, with 12 bases in the middle. The CDR3: CASRRGYSTDTQYF. The CDR3 DNA reads TGCGCCAGCAGAAGGGGCTACTCCACAGATACGCAGTATTTT.

The genes are TRBV4-1 and TRBJ2-5; possible D gene TRBD2, 6 bases. The CDR3 consists of 14 residues. Looked up from germline, CDR1 is MGHRA and CDR2 is YSYEKL. V was trimmed by 0 bases and J by 5 bases, leaving 10 bases between them. The CDR3 DNA sequence: TGCGCCAGCAGCCAAGATGTACGGGAGGAGACCCAGTACTTC. Translation: CASSQDVREETQYF.

The chain employs TRBV15 and TRBJ1-2; 8 bases match TRBD1. The length of the CDR3 is 14 residues. CDR1 LNHNV and CDR2 YYDKDF come from the germline V gene (reference sequence). The junction had 12 bases not matched to a gene; V was cut back by 8 bases and J by 7 bases. The CDR3 sequence is CATAEDRAPIGYTF. CDR3 coding DNA: TGTGCCACCGCCGAGGACAGGGCCCCTATTGGCTACACCTTC.

The chain uses TRBV5-4 and TRBJ2-1; TRBD2 aligns across 14 bases. After removal of 2 bases from V and 6 bases from J, the junction contained 4 bases not matched to a gene. This CDR3 is built from 16 residues. Looked up from germline, CDR1 is SGHNT and CDR2 is YYREEE (reference sequence). The CDR3 sequence is CASSFRLAGGPNEQFF. As DNA, the CDR3 is TGTGCCAGCAGCTTTAGACTAGCGGGAGGGCCCAATGAGCAGTTCTTC.

J is TRBJ2-1 and V is TRBV5-6, with a tentative D call TRBD2 (6 bases). The V and J ends lost 0 bases and 8 bases respectively, with 24 bases between them. The V gene's germline CDR1 is SGHDT and CDR2 YYEEEE. CDR3 size: 18 residues. CDR3 region: CASSLAGGGTAGLDEQFF. The CDR3 DNA reads as TGTGCCAGCAGCTTGGCCGGTGGGGGTACAGCGGGCCTTGATGAGCAGTTCTTC.

The rearrangement links TRBV28 to TRBJ1-2; D uncertain. V lost 1 base, J lost 2 bases, and 8 bases lay in between. The CDR3 length is 14 residues. Per germline, CDR1 MDHEN and CDR2 SYDVKM. The CDR3 DNA reads TGTGCCAGCAGTTTATTATGGCAGAACTATGGCTACACCTTC. Protein product: CASSLLWQNYGYTF.

The chain is built from TRBV7-2 and TRBJ1-1; 7 nucleotides line up with TRBD1. The CDR3 is 15 amino acids. Per the germline V gene, CDR1 is SGHTA and CDR2 is FQGNSA. J was trimmed by 4 bases and V by 1 base; bases with no gene match: 6. CDR3 region: CASSLVRAGGTEAFF. CDR3 sequence (DNA): TGTGCCAGCAGCTTAGTTCGTGCAGGGGGCACTGAAGCTTTCTTT.

The rearrangement joins TRBV2 to TRBJ2-7; D is undetermined. The CDR3 has 13 residues. Germline-derived CDR1 and CDR2 are SNHLY and FYNNEI. Trimming pared 4 bases from V and 0 bases from J, leaving 7 bases between. The CDR3 coding sequence is TGTGCCAGCAGTGTAGGGTACTCCTACGAGCAGTACTTC. Residues: CASSVGYSYEQYF.

The V gene is TRBV27, the J gene TRBJ1-5, with D unresolved. CDR3 length equals 14 residues. Trimming stripped 6 bases from V and 0 bases from J, with 9 bases between. Germline assignment: CDR1 MNHEY and CDR2 SMNVEV (reference sequence). CDR3 nucleotide sequence: TGTGCCAGCAGCCTACGATATAGCAATCAGCCCCAGCATTTT. Its protein is CASSLRYSNQPQHF.

This sequence joins TRBV6-1 and TRBJ1-5; D is perhaps TRBD1 (5 bases). V lost 0 bases and J 4 bases, leaving 13 bases between the germline ends. This CDR3 contains 16 residues. From germline, CDR1 is MNHNS and CDR2 SASEGT. CDR3 protein: CASSEAWGVANQPQHF. The CDR3 DNA reads as TGTGCCAGCAGTGAAGCGTGGGGGGTAGCGAATCAGCCCCAGCATTTT.

V and J are TRBV11-2 and TRBJ2-5; the D is unclear. There are 14 residues in the CDR3. V dropped 7 bases and J dropped 5 bases, with 17 bases sitting between them. Germline assignment: CDR1 SGHAT and CDR2 FQNNGV. The CDR3 DNA sequence: TGTGCCAGCAACCGGGCCCGCGGTGGGGAGACCCAGTACTTC. This gives the protein CASNRARGGETQYF.

The chain employs TRBV29-1 and TRBJ2-1; 7 nucleotides align to TRBD1. The J segment lost 4 bases and the V segment lost 7 bases, leaving 10 bases of the junction unmatched. Germline CDR1 and CDR2: SQVTM and ANQGSEA. This CDR3 comprises 14 residues. CDR3 sequence: CSGVDRASYNEQFF. The CDR3 nucleotides are TGCAGCGGGGTCGACAGGGCCTCTTACAATGAGCAGTTCTTC.

The V and J genes are TRBV20-1 and TRBJ1-1, with D possibly matching TRBD1 (6 bases). The CDR3 has 11 residues. V was pared by 3 bases and J by 7 bases, with 9 bases between. Germline values: CDR1 DFQATT, CDR2 SNEGSKA (reference sequence). The CDR3 sequence is CSARGALEAFF. The CDR3, as DNA: TGCAGTGCTAGGGGGGCTCTTGAAGCTTTCTTT.

The V and J genes are TRBV10-3 and TRBJ1-1; 8 bases map to TRBD1. In germline, CDR1 is ENHRY, CDR2 SYGVKD. The CDR3 covers 15 residues. V was clipped by 6 bases and J by 1 base; unmatched bases: 7. The CDR3 reads CAISEGQGRNTEAFF. DNA of the CDR3: TGTGCCATCAGCGAAGGACAGGGAAGGAACACTGAAGCTTTCTTT.

The V call is TRBV6-5, the J call TRBJ1-1, with 9 positions matching TRBD1. This CDR3 is built from 12 residues. The ends lost 6 bases at V and 7 bases at J; junction bases unmatched: 3. Germline loops: CDR1 MNHEY, CDR2 SVGAGI. CDR3 in amino acids: CASRLTGGEAFF. In DNA, the CDR3 is TGTGCCAGCAGACTGACAGGGGGTGAAGCTTTCTTT.

The chain couples TRBV6-5 to TRBJ1-2, with 8 bases aligning to TRBD1. This CDR3 region has 14 residues. Germline V gene lookup returns CDR1 MNHEY and CDR2 SVGAGI. Trimming cost V 2 bases and J 8 bases; bases outside gene matches: 7. CDR3 bases: TGTGCCAGCAGTTACCAGGGACAGGTGGAGGGCTACACCTTC. Protein product: CASSYQGQVEGYTF.

This chain joins TRBV28 and TRBJ2-1; TRBD2 matches at 8 bases. The CDR3 has 15 amino acids. Germline V gene sequence: CDR1 MDHEN, CDR2 SYDVKM. The junction had 4 bases not matched to a gene; V was cut back by 2 bases and J by 4 bases. CDR3 residues: CASSLAGTSYNEQFF. Written as DNA, the CDR3 is TGTGCCAGCAGTTTAGCCGGGACTAGTTACAATGAGCAGTTCTTC.

This clone has a handful of counts. The rearrangement uses TRBV5-4 and TRBJ1-2, with 8 bases fitting TRBD1. Germline CDR1 and CDR2: SGHNT and YYREEE (reference sequence). The CDR3 contains 17 residues. With 0 bases clipped from V and 0 bases from J, the junction kept 7 bases outside the gene matches. The CDR3 is CASSLASGQGANYGYTF. DNA of the CDR3: TGTGCCAGCAGCTTGGCCTCTGGACAGGGAGCTAACTATGGCTACACCTTC.

V gene TRBV11-2 combines with J gene TRBJ2-1, with D possibly TRBD1 on 5 matching bases. V shed 3 bases and J shed 9 bases, with 6 bases lying between them. CDR1 is SGHAT and CDR2 is FQNNGV in the germline V gene. The CDR3 is made up of 11 amino acids. DNA of the CDR3: TGTGCCAGCAGCTTGGGGCTTGAGCAGTTCTTC. It specifies CASSLGLEQFF.

The gene calls are TRBV28 and TRBJ2-7, with 10 nucleotides matching TRBD2. CDR1 MDHEN and CDR2 SYDVKM come from the germline V gene. The CDR3 loop spans 13 amino acids. Trimming at V came to 6 bases and at J to 2 bases, leaving 1 base not matched to a gene. In DNA, the CDR3 is TGTGCCAGCAGAGCGGGAGGGACCTACGAGCAGTACTTC. This codes for CASRAGGTYEQYF. Looking up the rest from reference TRBV28 and TRBJ2-7 gives the full variable domain: DVKVTQSSRYLVKRTGEKVFLECVQDMDHENMFWYRQDPGLGLRLIYFSYDVKMKEKGDIPEGYSVSREKKERFSLILESASTNQTSMYLCASRAGGTYEQYFGPGTRLTVT.

The chain employs TRBV27 and TRBJ2-4; the D is unclear. The CDR3 spans 13 residues. V lost 6 bases and J 8 bases, leaving 14 bases between the germline ends. The germline V gene encodes CDR1 MNHEY and CDR2 SMNVEV (reference sequence). CDR3 in amino acids: CASSPTQAHIQYF. In DNA, the CDR3 is TGTGCCAGCAGCCCCACGCAGGCTCACATTCAGTACTTC.

This clone has just one count. The rearrangement links TRBV10-3 to TRBJ2-3; 10 nucleotides match TRBD2. The germline gives CDR1 ENHRY, CDR2 SYGVKD. This CDR3 comprises 19 residues. J gave up 1 base and V 0 bases, and 10 bases lay outside the gene matches. CDR3 region: CAISESMVSSGGRTDTQYF. For the CDR3, the DNA is TGTGCCATCAGTGAGTCGATGGTTTCTAGCGGGGGACGCACAGATACGCAGTATTTT.

V is TRBV27 and J is TRBJ1-1; maybe TRBD1 (5 bases). The CDR3 is made up of 17 amino acids. The V gene lost 8 bases and the J gene lost 1 base, with 23 bases spanning the gap. Germline CDR1 and CDR2: MNHEY and SMNVEV (reference sequence). DNA of the CDR3: TGTGCCAGCCGCGTCGGAGTGGGGGATTCGGAGAACACTGAAGCTTTCTTT. Translation gives CASRVGVGDSENTEAFF.

The V gene is TRBV28, the J gene TRBJ1-1; D is unresolved. V lost 6 bases and J lost 1, with 12 bases in between. Germline CDR1 is MDHEN and CDR2 is SYDVKM. CDR3 length equals 14 residues. As DNA, the CDR3 is TGTGCCAGCAGCCCGCCCGGAGGGAACACTGAAGCTTTCTTT. It yields the protein CASSPPGGNTEAFF.

V and J are TRBV4-3 and TRBJ1-1, with a tentative D call TRBD1 (5 bases). This CDR3 is 13 amino acids long. Trimming shortened V by 3 bases and J by 1 base, and 6 bases separated the two germline ends. Germline CDR1 reads LGHNA; CDR2 reads YSLEER. The CDR3 DNA follows: TGCGCCAGCAGCCAGGGGACGAACACTGAAGCTTTCTTT. Translated: CASSQGTNTEAFF.

The chain carries TRBV7-3 and TRBJ2-5; D remains unclear. V shed 5 bases and J shed 7 bases, with 8 bases lying between them. Germline CDR1 SGHTA, CDR2 FQGTGA. The length of the CDR3 is 11 residues. CDR3 sequence: CASSQGGTQYF. The CDR3 DNA follows: TGTGCCAGCAGCCAAGGCGGGACCCAGTACTTC.

With respect to this clone: Other DNA sequences of this sample code for an identical CDR3. This chain links TRBV27 with TRBJ2-7, with TRBD1 as a possible D gene (6 bases). CDR1 and CDR2 from the germline V gene are MNHEY and SMNVEV (reference sequence). The V gene lost 3 bases and the J gene lost 3 bases, with 9 bases spanning the gap. The CDR3 sequence is 13 residues long. The CDR3 region is CASSLDSYYEQYF. In DNA, the CDR3 is TGTGCCAGCAGTTTGGACAGTTACTACGAGCAGTACTTC.